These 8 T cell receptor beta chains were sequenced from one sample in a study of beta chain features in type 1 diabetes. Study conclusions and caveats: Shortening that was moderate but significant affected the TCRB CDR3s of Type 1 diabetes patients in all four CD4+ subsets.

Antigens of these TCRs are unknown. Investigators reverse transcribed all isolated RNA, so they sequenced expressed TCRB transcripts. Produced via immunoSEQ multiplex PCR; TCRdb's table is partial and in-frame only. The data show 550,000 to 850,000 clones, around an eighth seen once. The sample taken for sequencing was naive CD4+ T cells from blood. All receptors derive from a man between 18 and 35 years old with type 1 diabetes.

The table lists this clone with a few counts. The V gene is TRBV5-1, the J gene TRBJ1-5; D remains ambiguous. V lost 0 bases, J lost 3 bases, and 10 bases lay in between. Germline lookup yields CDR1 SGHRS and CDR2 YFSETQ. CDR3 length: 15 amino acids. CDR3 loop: CASSLDGFDNQPQHF. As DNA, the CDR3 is TGCGCCAGCAGCTTGGACGGTTTCGACAATCAGCCCCAGCATTTT.

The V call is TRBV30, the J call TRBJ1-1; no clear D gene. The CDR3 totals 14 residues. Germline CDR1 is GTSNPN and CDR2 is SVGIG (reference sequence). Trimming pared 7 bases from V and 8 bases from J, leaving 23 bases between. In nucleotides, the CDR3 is TGTGCCTACGGCCGTTTATCACTAACCAAGGAAGCTTTCTTT. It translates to CAYGRLSLTKEAFF. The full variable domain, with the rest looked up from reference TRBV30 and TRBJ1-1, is SQTIHQWPATLVQPVGSPLSLECTVEGTSNPNLYWYRQAAGRGLQLLFYSVGIGQISSEVPQNLSASRPQDRQFILSSKKLLLSDSGFYLCAYGRLSLTKEAFFGQGTRLTVV.

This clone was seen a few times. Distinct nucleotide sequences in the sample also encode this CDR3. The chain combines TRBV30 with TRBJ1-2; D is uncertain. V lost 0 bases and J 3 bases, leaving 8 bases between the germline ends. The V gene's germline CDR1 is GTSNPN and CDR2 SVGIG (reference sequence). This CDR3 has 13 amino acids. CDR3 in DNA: TGTGCCTGGAGTGTACTGGGTGACTATGGCTACACCTTC. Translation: CAWSVLGDYGYTF.

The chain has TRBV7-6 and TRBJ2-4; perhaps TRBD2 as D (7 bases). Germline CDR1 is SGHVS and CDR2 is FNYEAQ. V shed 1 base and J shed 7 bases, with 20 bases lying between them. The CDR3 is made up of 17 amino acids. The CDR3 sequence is CASSLEAGTGRVNIQYF. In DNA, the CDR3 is TGTGCCAGCAGCTTAGAAGCGGGTACAGGGAGGGTCAACATTCAGTACTTC.

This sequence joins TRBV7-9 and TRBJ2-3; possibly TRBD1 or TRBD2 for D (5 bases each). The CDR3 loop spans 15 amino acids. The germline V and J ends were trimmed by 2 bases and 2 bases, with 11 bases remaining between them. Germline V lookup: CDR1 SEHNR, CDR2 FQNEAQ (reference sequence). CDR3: CASSLKGRPTDTQYF. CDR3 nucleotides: TGTGCCAGCAGCTTAAAGGGGAGACCCACAGATACGCAGTATTTT.

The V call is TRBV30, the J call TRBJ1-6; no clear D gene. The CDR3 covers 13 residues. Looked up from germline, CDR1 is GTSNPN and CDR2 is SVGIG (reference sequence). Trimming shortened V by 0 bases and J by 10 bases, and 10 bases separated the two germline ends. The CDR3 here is CAWSVDPKSPLHF. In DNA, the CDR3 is TGTGCCTGGAGTGTCGACCCAAAATCACCCCTCCACTTT.

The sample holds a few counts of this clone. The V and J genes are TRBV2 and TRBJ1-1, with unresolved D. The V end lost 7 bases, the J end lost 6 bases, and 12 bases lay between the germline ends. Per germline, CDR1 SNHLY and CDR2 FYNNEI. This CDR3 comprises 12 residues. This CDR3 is CASTLRWAEAFF. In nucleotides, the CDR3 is TGTGCCAGCACTCTACGCTGGGCTGAAGCTTTCTTT.

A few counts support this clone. This CDR3 reads CASSGGTGTSGGGYTF. CDR3 DNA: TGTGCCAGCAGTGGCGGGACAGGGACTTCTGGGGGTGGCTACACCTTC. The chain carries TRBV7-2 and TRBJ1-2, with TRBD1 matching over 9 bases. The CDR3 loop spans 16 amino acids. J was trimmed by 7 bases and V by 6 bases; bases with no gene match: 15. CDR1 SGHTA and CDR2 FQGNSA come from the germline V gene.